One and the same sample provided the 7 T cell receptor beta chains below, sequenced in a study of blood T cell repertoires in COVID-19. The assay was immunoSEQ multiplex PCR, and TCRdb's table has in-frame clones only and misses some. The repertoire holds some 170,000 clones, roughly 81% seen once, with about 10% in the top ten. Sequenced material: peripheral blood. The receptor set was obtained from a woman between 40 and 55 years old with COVID-19, enrolled during active disease.

This clone was detected a few times. The chain recombines TRBV30 with TRBJ2-7; 14 bases are a match to TRBD2. Germline V gene sequence: CDR1 GTSNPN, CDR2 SVGIG (reference sequence). V was clipped by 1 base and J by 4 bases; unmatched bases: 3. The CDR3 has 15 amino acids. CDR3 residues: CAWSGLAGGTYEQYV. CDR3 coding DNA: TGTGCCTGGAGTGGACTAGCGGGGGGGACTTACGAGCAGTACGTC.

Only one count was recorded for this clone. This chain joins TRBV7-3 and TRBJ2-2, with D tentatively TRBD2 (6 bases). The CDR3 is made up of 14 amino acids. From germline, CDR1 is SGHTA and CDR2 FQGTGA. Trimming shortened V by 2 bases and J by 6 bases, and 10 bases separated the two germline ends. The CDR3 is CASSLGGLSGELFF. CDR3 DNA: TGTGCCAGCAGCTTAGGGGGGTTGTCCGGGGAGCTGTTTTTT. The variable domain in full, completed from reference TRBV7-3 and TRBJ2-2, reads GAGVSQTPSNKVTEKGKYVELRCDPISGHTALYWYRQSLGQGPEFLIYFQGTGAADDSGLPNDRFFAVRPEGSVSTLKIQRTERGDSAVYLCASSLGGLSGELFFGEGSRLTVL.

V is TRBV2 and J is TRBJ1-1, with no clear D. The CDR3 has 13 residues. V was cut by 3 bases and J by 1 base, with 6 bases left in between. Germline CDR1 is SNHLY and CDR2 is FYNNEI. The CDR3 nucleotides are TGTGCCAGCAGTGACCACACGAACACTGAAGCTTTCTTT. Its translation: CASSDHTNTEAFF.

The J gene is TRBJ1-2, the V gene TRBV5-6; D possibly corresponds to TRBD1 (5 bases). The germline V gene encodes CDR1 SGHDT and CDR2 YYEEEE. The CDR3 covers 12 residues. The V end lost 0 bases, the J end lost 7 bases, and 7 bases lay between the germline ends. CDR3 bases: TGTGCCAGCAGCTTGGAAAGGGGTGGCTACACCTTC. As protein: CASSLERGGYTF.

This clone has a single count. The chain joins TRBV7-3 to TRBJ1-1; no firm D call. Per germline, CDR1 SGHTA and CDR2 FQGTGA. V was shortened by 5 bases and J by 1 base, with 8 bases between the two germline ends. CDR3 length: 13 residues. In DNA form, the CDR3 reads TGTGCCAGCAGCGGAGGGAGGAACACTGAAGCTTTCTTT. It encodes CASSGGRNTEAFF.

The chain employs TRBV29-1 and TRBJ1-2; weak D call: TRBD1 (5 bases). Germline CDR1 and CDR2: SQVTM and ANQGSEA. This CDR3 contains 13 residues. V shed 4 bases and J shed 6 bases, with 15 bases lying between them. DNA for the CDR3: TGCAGCGTTGGTAAAGGGGTAAACGATGGCTACACCTTC. It is translated as CSVGKGVNDGYTF.

The CDR3 nucleotides read TGTGCCAGCAGTTTATCCACTAGCGGGCCCGCCTCCTACAATGAGCAGTTCTTC. Residues: CASSLSTSGPASYNEQFF. V and J are TRBV27 and TRBJ2-1; 9 bases line up with TRBD2. Germline trimming cut 0 bases from V and 0 bases from J; bases unmatched to any gene: 6. The CDR3 is made up of 18 amino acids. Germline loops: CDR1 MNHEY, CDR2 SMNVEV (reference sequence).